This note documents a single TCR beta chain sequence. Its antigen is unidentified. Other nucleotide sequences in the sample specify the same CDR3. This sample was included in a study of Ad26.COV2.S vaccination and SARS-CoV-2 variants. The study, taken as a whole, reports: Non-spike TCR breadth did not differ much between vaccine and placebo recipients.

Only in-frame clones appear in the TCRdb table, and some are missing; sequencing was by immunoSEQ multiplex PCR. Among about 350,000 clones listed, about 91% were seen once. The TCR comes from a human donor who had recovered from COVID-19. Specimen: peripheral blood, collected after recovery from COVID-19.

The CDR3 bases are TGTGCCAGCAGCTTGGTGGGCACTGAAGCTTTCTTT. The encoded protein is CASSLVGTEAFF. The V gene is TRBV11-2, the J gene TRBJ1-1, with D uncertain. Germline CDR1 reads SGHAT; CDR2 reads FQNNGV. The CDR3 sequence is 12 residues long. V was trimmed by 3 bases and J by 4 bases, leaving 6 bases between them.